This is a list of T cell receptor beta chains from one sample in a study of T-cell memory formation after mild COVID-19. From the 5' RACE reads, TCRdb called clonotypes with MiXCR, one entry per CDR3 protein. Among under 600,000 distinct CDR3 sequences listed, roughly 20% were seen once. Source material: PBMCs or a T cell subset sorted from them (not recorded which). Receptors were obtained from an adult woman who had mild COVID-19 (a few samples of this study predate the infection). Cell type and time point are not known. CDR3s include the opening cysteine and the closing phenylalanine or tryptophan. Fields, in order: J gene, clone size, D gene, V gene, CDR3 DNA, CDR3 protein. The D gene is left open where the match is weak. The listing skips clone size in some rows; elsewhere it reads once, few, many or a size class.

J gene: TRBJ2-2; clone size: few; D gene: .; V gene: TRBV5-6; CDR3 DNA: TGTGCCAGCAGCTTGGGAGAGCGAGGCGGGGAGCTGTTTTTT; CDR3 protein: CASSLGERGGELFF
J gene: TRBJ1-5; clone size: .; D gene: .; V gene: TRBV7-9; CDR3 DNA: TGTGCCAGCAGCTTAGAAGGCCCTAGCAATCAGCCCCAGCATTTT; CDR3 protein: CASSLEGPSNQPQHF
J gene: TRBJ2-1; clone size: few; D gene: .; V gene: TRBV25-1; CDR3 DNA: TGTGCCAGCAGTGAACTTAGGGGGGACACCTACAATGAGCAGTTCTTC; CDR3 protein: CASSELRGDTYNEQFF
J gene: TRBJ2-1; clone size: .; D gene: TRBD2; V gene: TRBV7-8; CDR3 DNA: TGTGCCAGCAGCTATTCGGCGGGAGGAATCAATGAGCAGTTCTTC; CDR3 protein: CASSYSAGGINEQFF
J gene: TRBJ2-1; clone size: .; D gene: TRBD2; V gene: TRBV2; CDR3 DNA: TGTGCCAGCAGGGCTAGCGCGGGAGGAGGCAATGAGCAGTTCTTC; CDR3 protein: CASRASAGGGNEQFF
J gene: TRBJ2-3; clone size: few; D gene: TRBD2; V gene: TRBV6-6; CDR3 DNA: TGTGCCAGCAGCCTTACTAGCGGAGGTCCGTATTTT; CDR3 protein: CASSLTSGGPYF
J gene: TRBJ2-1; clone size: few; D gene: TRBD2; V gene: TRBV20-1; CDR3 DNA: TGCAGTGCGAAAAGGACTAGCGGGGACAATGAGCAGTTCTTC; CDR3 protein: CSAKRTSGDNEQFF
J gene: TRBJ2-1; clone size: .; D gene: .; V gene: TRBV11-2; CDR3 DNA: TGTGCCAGCAGCTTTACCAGGGGTATCAATGAGCAGTTCTTC; CDR3 protein: CASSFTRGINEQFF
J gene: TRBJ2-3; clone size: .; D gene: .; V gene: TRBV5-1; CDR3 DNA: TGCGCCAGCCTAGAGGACACTCACACAGATACGCAGTATTTT; CDR3 protein: CASLEDTHTDTQYF
J gene: TRBJ2-2; clone size: .; D gene: TRBD2; V gene: TRBV5-1; CDR3 DNA: TGCGCCAGCAGTGATCTAGCGGGGAGTACAAACACCGGGGAGCTGTTTTTT; CDR3 protein: CASSDLAGSTNTGELFF
J gene: TRBJ2-4; clone size: .; D gene: .; V gene: TRBV3-1; CDR3 DNA: TGTGCCAGCAGCCAAATAGAAAACATTCAGTACTTC; CDR3 protein: CASSQIENIQYF
J gene: TRBJ2-7; clone size: few; D gene: .; V gene: TRBV24-1; CDR3 DNA: TGTGCCACCAGTGATCCCTACGAGCAGTACTTC; CDR3 protein: CATSDPYEQYF
J gene: TRBJ2-2; clone size: .; D gene: TRBD2; V gene: TRBV9; CDR3 DNA: TGTGCCAGCAGCAAGAGCGGGAGGGCCGGGAACACCGGGGAGCTGTTTTTT; CDR3 protein: CASSKSGRAGNTGELFF
J gene: TRBJ2-7; clone size: .; D gene: .; V gene: TRBV7-9; CDR3 DNA: TGTGCCAGCAGCCGTCAGGGGCGGGGCCGATCCTACGAGCAGTACTTC; CDR3 protein: CASSRQGRGRSYEQYF
J gene: TRBJ1-5; clone size: .; D gene: TRBD1; V gene: TRBV6-2/TRBV6-3; CDR3 DNA: TGTGCCAGCAGTTACCGGCCCGGGGACAGGGGTCAGCCCCAGCATTTT; CDR3 protein: CASSYRPGDRGQPQHF
J gene: TRBJ2-7; clone size: few; D gene: TRBD1; V gene: TRBV27; CDR3 DNA: TGTGCCAGCAGTACCGGGACAGGGGGCAACGAGCAGTACTTC; CDR3 protein: CASSTGTGGNEQYF
J gene: TRBJ1-1; clone size: few; D gene: .; V gene: TRBV6-2/TRBV6-3; CDR3 DNA: TGTGCCAGCAGTTACTCCCTACTACGTACACGGAACACTGAAGCTTTCTTT; CDR3 protein: CASSYSLLRTRNTEAFF
J gene: TRBJ1-2; clone size: .; D gene: TRBD1; V gene: TRBV11-3; CDR3 DNA: TGTGCCAGCAGCGGTGCCGGGACAGTCTATGGCTACACCTTC; CDR3 protein: CASSGAGTVYGYTF
J gene: TRBJ2-7; clone size: .; D gene: .; V gene: TRBV5-6; CDR3 DNA: TGTGCCAGCAGAAGGCGGCCCTACGAGCAGTACTTC; CDR3 protein: CASRRRPYEQYF
J gene: TRBJ2-2; clone size: few; D gene: .; V gene: TRBV15; CDR3 DNA: TGTGCCACCAGCAGAGATCCCGGGGGTGGCACCGGGGAGCTGTTTTTT; CDR3 protein: CATSRDPGGGTGELFF
J gene: TRBJ2-3; clone size: .; D gene: TRBD1; V gene: TRBV19; CDR3 DNA: TGTGCCAGTATGGGCAGGGGGCGCACAGATACGCAGTATTTT; CDR3 protein: CASMGRGRTDTQYF
J gene: TRBJ2-2; clone size: .; D gene: .; V gene: TRBV24-1; CDR3 DNA: TGTGCCACCAGTGATGCCTTGTTCACCGGGGAGCTGTTTTTT; CDR3 protein: CATSDALFTGELFF
J gene: TRBJ2-1; clone size: .; D gene: .; V gene: TRBV7-6; CDR3 DNA: TGTGCCAGCAGCTCCAACCTAGAAAACTACAATGAGCAGTTCTTC; CDR3 protein: CASSSNLENYNEQFF
J gene: TRBJ2-3; clone size: many; D gene: TRBD2; V gene: TRBV5-1; CDR3 DNA: TGCGCCAGCAGCCTGGGACTAGCGGGAGCTAGCACAGATACGCAGTATTTT; CDR3 protein: CASSLGLAGASTDTQYF
J gene: TRBJ2-1; clone size: few; D gene: TRBD1; V gene: TRBV7-8; CDR3 DNA: TGTGCCAGCAGCGCCCCGGACAGGGGTTGGAATGAGCAGTTCTTC; CDR3 protein: CASSAPDRGWNEQFF
J gene: TRBJ2-3; clone size: .; D gene: .; V gene: TRBV20-1; CDR3 DNA: TGCAGTGCTTCCGGAACAACCACAGATACGCAGTATTTT; CDR3 protein: CSASGTTTDTQYF
J gene: TRBJ2-3; clone size: .; D gene: .; V gene: TRBV19; CDR3 DNA: TGTGCCAGGTGGAACCAGGGGTGGGGATTT; CDR3 protein: CARWNQGWGF
J gene: TRBJ2-7; clone size: few; D gene: TRBD2; V gene: TRBV20-1; CDR3 DNA: TGCAGTGCTAGGGGGGGACTAGCGGGCTCCTACGAGCAGTACTTC; CDR3 protein: CSARGGLAGSYEQYF
J gene: TRBJ2-2; clone size: few; D gene: TRBD1; V gene: TRBV5-4; CDR3 DNA: TGTGCCAGCAGTTCCCGGGACAGGGTCACCGGGGAGCTGTTTTTT; CDR3 protein: CASSSRDRVTGELFF
J gene: TRBJ1-1; clone size: .; D gene: TRBD1; V gene: TRBV6-6; CDR3 DNA: TGTGCCAGCACCAGGACGGGACAGGAGAACACTGAAGCTTTCTTT; CDR3 protein: CASTRTGQENTEAFF
J gene: TRBJ2-7; clone size: many; D gene: .; V gene: TRBV27; CDR3 DNA: TGTGCCAGCAGTTCCCTAGATGCGGTGTCCTACGAGCAGTACTTC; CDR3 protein: CASSSLDAVSYEQYF
J gene: TRBJ1-1; clone size: few; D gene: .; V gene: TRBV11-2; CDR3 DNA: TGTGCCAGCAGCTTAGTACAGATACTTGTGACTGAAGCTTTCTTT; CDR3 protein: CASSLVQILVTEAFF
J gene: TRBJ1-1; clone size: few; D gene: TRBD1; V gene: TRBV12-3/TRBV12-4; CDR3 DNA: TGTGCCAGCAGTTTGTCAGGGGGCCAGAACACTGAAGCTTTCTTT; CDR3 protein: CASSLSGGQNTEAFF
J gene: TRBJ1-5; clone size: few; D gene: .; V gene: TRBV5-1; CDR3 DNA: TGCGCCAGCAGCTTGGGGGGAGGGCCCGGCAATCAGCCCCAGCATTTT; CDR3 protein: CASSLGGGPGNQPQHF
J gene: TRBJ2-2; clone size: .; D gene: .; V gene: TRBV6-1; CDR3 DNA: TGTGCCAGCAAGAGTGAGGGGGTCGCCGGGGAGCTGTTTTTT; CDR3 protein: CASKSEGVAGELFF
J gene: TRBJ2-6; clone size: .; D gene: .; V gene: TRBV19; CDR3 DNA: TGTGCCAGTAGTGCCTTCTCTGGGGCCAACGTCCTGACTTTC; CDR3 protein: CASSAFSGANVLTF
J gene: TRBJ2-1; clone size: .; D gene: TRBD2; V gene: TRBV12-3/TRBV12-4; CDR3 DNA: TGTGCCAGCAGTTTAGCGCTGGGGACTAGCGGGAGCTCCTACAATGAGCAGTTCTTC; CDR3 protein: CASSLALGTSGSSYNEQFF